The rows below give T cell receptor beta chains drawn from one sample of a study of CD8 T cells in Susac syndrome. TCRdb re-called the immunoSEQ multiplex PCR reads through MiXCR, storing one row per CDR3 protein. The table records under 550,000 distinct CDR3 sequences, roughly 85% of them present only once. The sample consisted of CD8+ T cells from PBMCs. These receptors all come from a human donor with multiple sclerosis. Each CDR3 is given without its conserved first and last residue. The order of the fields is V gene, J gene, CDR3 protein.

>TRBV7-9|TRBJ2-7
ASSFPGQDYEQY
>TRBV18|TRBJ2-7
ASSDDRGYEQY
>TRBV15|TRBJ1-2
ATGTRLLDRLQGGYT
>TRBV5-1|TRBJ1-2
ASSLQDSIYGYT
>TRBV7-6|TRBJ2-7
ASSLEGTGGKYEQY
>TRBV27|TRBJ2-2
ASSLTTATGELF
>TRBV7-2|TRBJ2-3
ASSYEGSGTDTQY
>TRBV10-1|TRBJ2-3
ASGTGTGRADTQY
>TRBV25-1|TRBJ2-1
AWGLAS
>TRBV5-1|TRBJ2-1
ASAGLAETEEQF
>TRBV27|TRBJ1-6
ASSSQTGLGYSPLH
>TRBV6-1|TRBJ2-1
ASSDPGAIYNEQF
>TRBV20-1|TRBJ2-1
SARDRDFGNEQF
>TRBV27|TRBJ2-7
ASSSPRTDNEQY
>TRBV27|TRBJ2-3
ASSLLAGDGQY
>TRBV4-1|TRBJ2-7
ASSQVEQYYEQY
>TRBV5-1|TRBJ2-7
ASTQIWLAGDTKPYEQY
>TRBV5-4|TRBJ1-1
ASRDLGGVNTEAF
>TRBV5-1|TRBJ2-1
ASSLRQGLNNEQF
>TRBV28|TRBJ2-1
ASSPRDRANEQF
>TRBV5-1|TRBJ2-1
ASSGRTDNEQF
>TRBV4-1|TRBJ1-1
ASSQDEGDTEAF
>TRBV29-1|TRBJ2-5
SVEVPGGEETQY
>TRBV19|TRBJ2-1
ASSIDRAGATYNEQF
>TRBV13|TRBJ1-1
ASSINSPTRLPEAF
>TRBV7-9|TRBJ1-5
ASSSSRDQPQH
>TRBV10-3|TRBJ1-1
AIGQGTEAF
>TRBV14|TRBJ2-1
ASSQLDSGRAGNEQF
>TRBV5-4|TRBJ2-5
ASSLVPGDETQY
>TRBV4-1|TRBJ1-1
ASSQGLGGVEAF
>TRBV20-1|TRBJ2-3
SARSVTDTQY
>TRBV27|TRBJ2-7
ASSLDSHSYEQY
>TRBV27|TRBJ1-4
ASRPLLLDSLTQGGLF
>TRBV24-1|TRBJ2-1
ATSAPGTGAYNEQF
>TRBV5-4|TRBJ2-5
ASSLEGFTETQY
>TRBV29-1|TRBJ1-2
SGRDANYGYT
>TRBV6-2/TRBV6-3|TRBJ2-5
ASSYTGAPETQY
>TRBV23-1|TRBJ1-5
ASSQGKPRRGGLNQPQH
>TRBV6-5|TRBJ2-1
ASSYNLASSYNEQF
>TRBV6-2/TRBV6-3|TRBJ2-1
ASIQGLVGPF
>TRBV13|TRBJ1-3
ASSSGAVNTIY
>TRBV12-3/TRBV12-4|TRBJ1-6
ATTDDRGLAYNSPLH
>TRBV7-6|TRBJ2-7
ASSFTGSFRGDYEQY
>TRBV9|TRBJ2-1
ASSPSPKDEQF
>TRBV3-1|TRBJ2-2
ASSRHSYPNTGELF
>TRBV6-5|TRBJ1-1
ASSYSEGRRTEAF
>TRBV11-2|TRBJ2-5
ASSLGDYDQETQY
>TRBV27|TRBJ1-1
ASSLSWTARGNTEAF
>TRBV28|TRBJ1-5
ASSFSREGNQPQH
>TRBV6-5|TRBJ2-7
ASRPGRTYEQY
>TRBV12-3/TRBV12-4|TRBJ2-3
ASSFLSEASTDTQY
>TRBV30|TRBJ1-2
AWSGGNGYT
>TRBV7-9|TRBJ2-7
ASSPEDYEQY